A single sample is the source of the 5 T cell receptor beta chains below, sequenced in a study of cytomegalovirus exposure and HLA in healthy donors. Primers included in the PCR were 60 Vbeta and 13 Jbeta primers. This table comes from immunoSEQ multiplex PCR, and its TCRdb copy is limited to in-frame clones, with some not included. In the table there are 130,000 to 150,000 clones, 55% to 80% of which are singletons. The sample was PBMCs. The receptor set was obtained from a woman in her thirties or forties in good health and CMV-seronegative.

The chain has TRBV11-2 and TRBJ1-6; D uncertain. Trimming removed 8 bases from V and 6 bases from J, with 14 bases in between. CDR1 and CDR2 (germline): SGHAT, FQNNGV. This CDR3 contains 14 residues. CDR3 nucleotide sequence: TGTGCCAGCCGACTAGGGCAGGTTAATTCACCCCTCCACTTT. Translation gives CASRLGQVNSPLHF.

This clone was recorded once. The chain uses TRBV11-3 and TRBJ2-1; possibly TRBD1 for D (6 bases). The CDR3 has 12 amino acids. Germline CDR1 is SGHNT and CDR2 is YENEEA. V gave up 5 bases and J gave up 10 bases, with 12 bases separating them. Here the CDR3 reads CASSHVGQEQFF. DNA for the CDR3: TGTGCCAGCAGCCATGTTGGACAGGAGCAGTTCTTC. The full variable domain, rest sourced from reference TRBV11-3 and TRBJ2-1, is EAGVVQSPRYKIIEKKQPVAFWCNPISGHNTLYWYLQNLGQGPELLIRYENEEAVDDSQLPKDRFSAERLKGVDSTLKIQPAELGDSAVYLCASSHVGQEQFFGPGTRLTVL.

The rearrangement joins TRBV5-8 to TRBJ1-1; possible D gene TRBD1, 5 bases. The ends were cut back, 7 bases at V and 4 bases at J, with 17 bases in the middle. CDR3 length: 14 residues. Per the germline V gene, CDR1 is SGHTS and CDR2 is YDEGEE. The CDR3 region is CASARVGLGTEAFF. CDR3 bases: TGTGCCAGCGCTCGGGTGGGACTTGGCACTGAAGCTTTCTTT. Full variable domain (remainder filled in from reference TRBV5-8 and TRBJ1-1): EAGVTQSPTHLIKTRGQQATLRCSPISGHTSVYWYQQALGLGLQFLLWYDEGEERNRGNFPPRFSGRQFPNYSSELNVNALELEDSALYLCASARVGLGTEAFFGQGTRLTVV.

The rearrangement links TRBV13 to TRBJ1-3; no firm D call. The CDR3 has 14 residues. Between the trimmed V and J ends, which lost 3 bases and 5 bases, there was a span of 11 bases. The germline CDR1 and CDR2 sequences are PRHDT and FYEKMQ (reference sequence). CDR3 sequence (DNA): TGTGCCAGCAGCTTTTTATCGGAGAGAAACACCATATATTTT. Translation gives CASSFLSERNTIYF.

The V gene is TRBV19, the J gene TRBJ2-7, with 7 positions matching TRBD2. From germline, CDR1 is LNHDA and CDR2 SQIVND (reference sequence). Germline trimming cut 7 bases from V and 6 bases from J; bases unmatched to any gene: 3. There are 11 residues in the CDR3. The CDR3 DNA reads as TGTGCCAGTACGGGGGGTGGCGAGCAGTACTTC. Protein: CASTGGGEQYF.